Below, one T cell receptor beta chain is given with its context. CDR3 length equals 14 residues. Germline V gives CDR1 SGHTA, CDR2 FQGNSA. The ends were cut back, 5 bases at V and 2 bases at J, with 12 bases in the middle. Under the authors' procedure: Estimation of nucleated cell counts relied on the amplification of reference gene primers. The method was immunoSEQ multiplex PCR; TCRdb's version includes in-frame clones alone and lacks a portion of them. V and J calls and clone size follow that table, whereas D and trimming were derived from the DNA. Of about 280,000 clones listed, 65% to 90% are singletons. The entry originates in a study of blood T cell repertoires in COVID-19. Study-wide background: Researchers got acute and convalescent COVID-19 samples from the United States, Italy and Spain. PBMCs, B-cell-depleted T cells, or T cells provided the cDNA or gDNA that made up the material.

This sequence originates from a middle-aged man with active or convalescent COVID-19. The chain employs TRBV7-2 and TRBJ1-1; D call uncertain. The material sequenced was peripheral blood. CDR3 residues: CASSPWRPNTEAFF. CDR3 DNA: TGTGCCAGCAGCCCGTGGCGGCCTAACACTGAAGCTTTCTTT. Drawing the rest from reference TRBV7-2 and TRBJ1-1, the complete variable domain is GAGVSQSPSNKVTEKGKDVELRCDPISGHTALYWYRQSLGQGLEFLIYFQGNSAPDKSGLPSDRFSAERTGGSVSTLTIQRTQQEDSAVYLCASSPWRPNTEAFFGQGTRLTVV.